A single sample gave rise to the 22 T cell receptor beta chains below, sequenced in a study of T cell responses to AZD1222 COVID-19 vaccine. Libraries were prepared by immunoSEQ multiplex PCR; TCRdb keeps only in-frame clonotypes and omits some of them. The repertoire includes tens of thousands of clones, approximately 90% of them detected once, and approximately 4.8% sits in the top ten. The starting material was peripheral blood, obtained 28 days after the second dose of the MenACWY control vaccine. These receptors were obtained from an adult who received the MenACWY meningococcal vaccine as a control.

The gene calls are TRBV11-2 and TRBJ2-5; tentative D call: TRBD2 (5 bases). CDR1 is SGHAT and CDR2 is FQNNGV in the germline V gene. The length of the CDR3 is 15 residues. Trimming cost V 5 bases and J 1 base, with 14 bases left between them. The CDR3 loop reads CASSPVGGSQETQYF. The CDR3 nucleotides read TGTGCCAGCAGCCCCGTTGGCGGGTCCCAAGAGACCCAGTACTTC.

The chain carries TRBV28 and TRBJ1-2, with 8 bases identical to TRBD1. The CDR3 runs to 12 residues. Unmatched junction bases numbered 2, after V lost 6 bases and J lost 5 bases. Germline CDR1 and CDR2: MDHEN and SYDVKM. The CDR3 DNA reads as TGTGCCAGCAGCAGGGACAGGTATGGCTACACCTTC. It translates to CASSRDRYGYTF.

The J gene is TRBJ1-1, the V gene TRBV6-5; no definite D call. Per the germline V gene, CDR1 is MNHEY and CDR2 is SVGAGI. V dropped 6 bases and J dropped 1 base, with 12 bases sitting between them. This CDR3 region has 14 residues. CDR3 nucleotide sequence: TGTGCCAGCAGGTTAATTCACCAGAACACTGAAGCTTTCTTT. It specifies CASRLIHQNTEAFF.

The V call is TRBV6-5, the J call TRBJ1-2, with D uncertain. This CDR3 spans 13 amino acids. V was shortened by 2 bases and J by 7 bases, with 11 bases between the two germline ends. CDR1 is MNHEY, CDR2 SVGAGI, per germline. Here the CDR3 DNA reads TGTGCCAGCAGTTACGGGCACAGCGGTGGCTACACCTTC. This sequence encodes CASSYGHSGGYTF.

The CDR3 loop reads CASSNPGGNEKLFF. In nucleotides, the CDR3 is TGTGCCAGCAGTAATCCCGGGGGAAATGAAAAACTGTTTTTT. The chain is built from TRBV6-2 or TRBV6-3 and TRBJ1-4, with D maybe TRBD1 (5 bases). The V gene lost 5 bases and the J gene lost 5 bases, with 12 bases spanning the gap. The germline V gene encodes CDR1 MNHEY and CDR2 SVGEGT. CDR3 length equals 14 residues.

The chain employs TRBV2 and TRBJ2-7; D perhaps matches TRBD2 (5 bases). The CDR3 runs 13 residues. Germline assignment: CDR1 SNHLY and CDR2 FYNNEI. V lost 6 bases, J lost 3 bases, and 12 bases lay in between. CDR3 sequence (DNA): TGTGCCAGCAGCTTAGAGGGCAACTACGAGCAGTACTTC. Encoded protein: CASSLEGNYEQYF.

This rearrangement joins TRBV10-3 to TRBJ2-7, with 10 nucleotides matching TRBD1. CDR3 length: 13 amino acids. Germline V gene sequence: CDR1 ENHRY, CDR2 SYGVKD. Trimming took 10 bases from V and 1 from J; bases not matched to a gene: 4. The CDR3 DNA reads TGTGCCACCGCGGGACAGGGGTCCTACGAGCAGTACTTC. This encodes CATAGQGSYEQYF.

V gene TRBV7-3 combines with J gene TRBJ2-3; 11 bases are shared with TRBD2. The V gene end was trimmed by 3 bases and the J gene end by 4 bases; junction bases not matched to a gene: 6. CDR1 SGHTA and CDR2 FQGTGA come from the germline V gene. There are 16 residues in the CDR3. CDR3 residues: CASSLVLAGGADTQYF. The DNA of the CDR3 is TGTGCCAGCAGCTTGGTCCTAGCGGGGGGTGCAGATACGCAGTATTTT.

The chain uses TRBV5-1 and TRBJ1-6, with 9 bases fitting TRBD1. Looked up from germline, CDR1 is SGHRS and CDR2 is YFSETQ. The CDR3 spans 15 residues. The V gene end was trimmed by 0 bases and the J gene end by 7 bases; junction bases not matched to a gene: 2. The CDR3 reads CASSLGTGANSPLHF. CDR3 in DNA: TGCGCCAGCAGCTTGGGGACAGGGGCGAATTCACCCCTCCACTTT. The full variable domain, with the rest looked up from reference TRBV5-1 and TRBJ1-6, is KAGVTQTPRYLIKTRGQQVTLSCSPISGHRSVSWYQQTPGQGLQFLFEYFSETQRNKGNFPGRFSGRQFSNSRSEMNVSTLELGDSALYLCASSLGTGANSPLHFGNGTRLTVT.

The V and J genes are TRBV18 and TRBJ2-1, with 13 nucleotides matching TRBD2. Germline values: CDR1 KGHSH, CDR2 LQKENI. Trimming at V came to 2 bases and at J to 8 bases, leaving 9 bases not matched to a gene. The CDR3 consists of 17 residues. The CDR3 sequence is CASSPSVLAGGADEQFF. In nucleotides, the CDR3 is TGTGCCAGCTCACCATCGGTACTAGCGGGAGGGGCCGATGAGCAGTTCTTC.

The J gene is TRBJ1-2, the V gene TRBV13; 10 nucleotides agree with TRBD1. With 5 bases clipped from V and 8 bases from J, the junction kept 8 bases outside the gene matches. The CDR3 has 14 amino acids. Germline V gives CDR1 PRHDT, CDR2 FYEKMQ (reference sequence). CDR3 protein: CASSGTRDRGGYTF. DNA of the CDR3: TGTGCCAGCAGCGGCACCCGGGACAGGGGCGGCTACACCTTC.

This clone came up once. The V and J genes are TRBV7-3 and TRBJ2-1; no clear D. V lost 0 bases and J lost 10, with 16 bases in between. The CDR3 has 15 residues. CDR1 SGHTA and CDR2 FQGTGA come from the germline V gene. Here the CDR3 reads CASSLTATSQREQFF. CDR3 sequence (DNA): TGTGCCAGCAGCTTAACTGCGACTTCGCAACGGGAGCAGTTCTTC.

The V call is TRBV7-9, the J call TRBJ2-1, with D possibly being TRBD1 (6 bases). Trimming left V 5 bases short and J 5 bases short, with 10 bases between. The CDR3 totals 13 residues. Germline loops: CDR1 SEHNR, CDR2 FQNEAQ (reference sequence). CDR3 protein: CASSNRVDNEQFF. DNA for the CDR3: TGTGCCAGCAGCAACAGGGTGGACAATGAGCAGTTCTTC.

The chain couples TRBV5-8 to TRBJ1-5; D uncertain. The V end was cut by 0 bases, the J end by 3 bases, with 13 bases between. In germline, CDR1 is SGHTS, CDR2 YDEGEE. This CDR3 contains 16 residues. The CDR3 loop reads CASSLASGQANQPQHF. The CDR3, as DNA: TGTGCCAGCAGCTTGGCCTCGGGCCAGGCCAATCAGCCCCAGCATTTT.

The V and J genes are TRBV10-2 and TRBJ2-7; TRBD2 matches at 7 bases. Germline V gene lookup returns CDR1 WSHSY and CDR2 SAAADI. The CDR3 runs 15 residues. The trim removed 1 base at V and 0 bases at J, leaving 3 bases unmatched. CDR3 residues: CASSELPSGSYEQYF. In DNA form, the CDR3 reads TGCGCCAGCAGTGAGTTACCTAGCGGCTCCTACGAGCAGTACTTC.

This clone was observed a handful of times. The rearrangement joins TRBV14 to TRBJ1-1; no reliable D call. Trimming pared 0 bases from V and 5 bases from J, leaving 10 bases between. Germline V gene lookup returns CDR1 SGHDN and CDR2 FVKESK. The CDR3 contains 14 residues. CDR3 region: CASSQDLWGTEAFF. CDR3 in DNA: TGTGCCAGCAGCCAAGATTTGTGGGGAACTGAAGCTTTCTTT.

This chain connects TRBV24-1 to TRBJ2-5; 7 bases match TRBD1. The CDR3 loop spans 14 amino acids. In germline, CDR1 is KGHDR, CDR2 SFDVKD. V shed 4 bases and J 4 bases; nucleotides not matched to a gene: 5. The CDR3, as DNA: TGTGCCACCAGTGACCCTAAGGGGGCAGAGACCCAGTACTTC. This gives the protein CATSDPKGAETQYF.

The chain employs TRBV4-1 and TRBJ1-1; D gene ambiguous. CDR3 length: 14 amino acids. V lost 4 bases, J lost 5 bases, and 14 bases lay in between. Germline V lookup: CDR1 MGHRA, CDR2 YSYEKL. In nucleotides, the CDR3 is TGCGCCAGCAGCCTCCTTCGGGATTATACTGAAGCTTTCTTT. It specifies CASSLLRDYTEAFF.

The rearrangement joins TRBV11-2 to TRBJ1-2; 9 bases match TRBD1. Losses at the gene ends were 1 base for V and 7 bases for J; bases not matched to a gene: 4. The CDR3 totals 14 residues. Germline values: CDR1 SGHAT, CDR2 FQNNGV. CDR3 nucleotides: TGTGCCAGCAGCTTAGGACAGGGGGGCCTTGGCTACACCTTC. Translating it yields CASSLGQGGLGYTF.

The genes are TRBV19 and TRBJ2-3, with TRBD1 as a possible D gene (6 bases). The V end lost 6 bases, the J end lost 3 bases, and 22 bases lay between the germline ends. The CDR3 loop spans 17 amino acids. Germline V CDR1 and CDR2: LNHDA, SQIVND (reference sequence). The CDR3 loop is CASREILYREGTDTQYF. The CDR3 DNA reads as TGTGCCAGTAGGGAAATTCTTTACAGGGAAGGGACAGATACGCAGTATTTT.

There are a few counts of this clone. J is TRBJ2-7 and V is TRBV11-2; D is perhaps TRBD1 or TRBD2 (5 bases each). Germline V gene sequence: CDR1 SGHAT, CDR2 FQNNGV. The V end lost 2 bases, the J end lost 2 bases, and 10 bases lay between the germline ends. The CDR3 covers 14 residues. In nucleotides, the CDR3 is TGTGCCAGCAGCTTAAAAGGGACGGCCTACGAGCAGTACTTC. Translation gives CASSLKGTAYEQYF.

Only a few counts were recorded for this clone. The CDR3 region is CASSQETGARTNYGYTF. In DNA, the CDR3 is TGCGCCAGCAGCCAAGAAACAGGGGCAAGAACTAACTATGGCTACACCTTC. The V and J genes are TRBV4-3 and TRBJ1-2; 7 bases are shared with TRBD1. V dropped 0 bases and J dropped 0; count of bases not matched to a gene: 7. The CDR3 sequence is 17 residues long. Per germline, CDR1 LGHNA and CDR2 YSLEER.